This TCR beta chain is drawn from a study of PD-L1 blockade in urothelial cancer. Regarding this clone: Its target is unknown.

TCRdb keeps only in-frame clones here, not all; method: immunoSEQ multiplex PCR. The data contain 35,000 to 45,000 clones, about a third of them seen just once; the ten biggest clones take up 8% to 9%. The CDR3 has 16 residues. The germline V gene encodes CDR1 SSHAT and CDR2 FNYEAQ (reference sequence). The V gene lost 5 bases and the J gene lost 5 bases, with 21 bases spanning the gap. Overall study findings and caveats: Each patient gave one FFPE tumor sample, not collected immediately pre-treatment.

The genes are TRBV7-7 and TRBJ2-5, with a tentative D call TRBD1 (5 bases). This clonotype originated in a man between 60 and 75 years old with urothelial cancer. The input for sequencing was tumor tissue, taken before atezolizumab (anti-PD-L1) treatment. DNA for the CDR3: TGTGCCAGCAGCCCAGGGTCTGCCTGGGCAAAGGAGACCCAGTACTTC. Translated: CASSPGSAWAKETQYF.